The clone carrying this T cell receptor (beta chain) showed up just a few times. Its cognate antigen is unknown. The record originates from a study of T-cell reconstitution after alpha-beta-depleted transplantation in children. Study-wide results and caveats: Several hundred expanded graft clones reportedly supplied alpha-beta T cells about two months after transplant. At one year after transplant, newly produced T cells mostly accounted for T-cell counts and diversity. Several patients had high TCRbeta diversity at day 60; it came from surviving recipient T cells and thymic progenitors.

This CDR3 has 15 amino acids. From germline, CDR1 is SNHLY and CDR2 FYNNEI. V dropped 3 bases and J dropped 6; count of bases not matched to a gene: 8. Researchers prepared the TCRbeta library using unique molecular identifiers, the study reports. TCRdb fed the PCR reads into MiXCR, producing one record per CDR3 protein. The sample carries 250,000 to 300,000 distinct CDR3 sequences, around 7.1% recorded once. The sequences come from peripheral blood, collected 360 days after TCRalphabeta/CD19-depleted stem cell transplant. The sequence was collected from a female patient between 2 and 15 years old who had a stem cell transplant for Fanconi anemia, so the T cells may come from the graft donor. V is TRBV2 and J is TRBJ2-3; 8 positions match TRBD1. The CDR3 loop is CASSEPGQVSDTQYF. DNA of the CDR3: TGTGCCAGCAGTGAGCCGGGACAGGTTTCGGATACGCAGTATTTT.